This T cell receptor beta chain emerged from a study of OX40 agonist ivuxolimab in advanced cancers. Overall study context: Each dose-escalation patient presented with hepatocellular carcinoma, melanoma, renal cell or head and neck cancer. Averaging roughly 60 years in age, with a range of about 23 to 80, the cohort was about 85% male. Study findings and constraints: Partial responders receiving 0.1-3.0 mg/kg showed among the lowest clonal expansion. Some of the nonresponding patients also showed low levels of normalized T-cell clonal expansion.

Assay: immunoSEQ multiplex PCR; the TCRdb copy retains only in-frame clones and omits some. The sample consists of 65,000 to 95,000 clones, about 94% of them appearing once. V lost 4 bases and J 8 bases, leaving 24 bases between the germline ends. CDR3 length: 17 amino acids. Germline V gene lookup returns CDR1 SEHNR and CDR2 FQNEAQ (reference sequence). Worth noting for this clone: The antigen is unknown.

This chain connects TRBV7-9 to TRBJ2-1, with D uncertain. The clonotype was recovered from an adult with an advanced solid tumor such as melanoma, head and neck, liver or kidney cancer. The sequencing used CD4+ or CD8+ T cells sorted from blood, collected in a trial of the OX40 agonist ivuxolimab. The CDR3 reads CASSSSRSPQFIYEQFF. CDR3 DNA sequence: TGTGCCAGCAGCTCCTCCAGGAGCCCACAGTTTATTTATGAGCAGTTCTTC.